Given below is one T cell receptor beta chain in context. Its antigen target is currently unknown. It has no much larger one-base neighbor in the sample; base qualities were not kept. The CDR3 spans 17 residues, from the cysteine through the phenylalanine. CDR3 DNA is the only sequence kept; it has 51 bases, read in frame from the first base. Trimming accounts for 2 bases at V and 4 bases at J, while the number of junction bases matched to no gene is 11. The germline V gene (reference sequence) supplies CDR1 WNHNN and CDR2 SYGVQD. The data are from a study of shared clonotypes between healthy human individuals (TCRdb year 2020). In the study overall: Two women and a few men aged 18 to 49 years were included in the cohort. For each donor, CD4 naive and CD4 memory were each given three plates, CD8 naive was given two plates, and CD8 memory was given one plate. To estimate repertoire size and how much clonotypes are shared between individuals, the study performed deep sequencing of blood TCR repertoires from about five healthy adults. Libraries were prepared and TCR repertoires were sequenced by different laboratories using diverse techniques, in order to increase sequencing depth and limit assay-specific biases. Leukapheresis yielded between about 0.94 and 10 billion PBMCs per donor.

Donors were healthy HIV-negative adults with no recently reported acute infections or vaccinations. All donors were Caucasian adults living in Nashville, Tennessee, USA. CD4+ T cells were enriched by magnetic negative selection, after which naive cells were positively selected on CD45RA and the negative fraction was taken as the memory subset. Blood was obtained by leukapheresis, after which PBMCs were separated by Ficoll-Histopaque density gradient centrifugation and cryopreserved in liquid nitrogen vapor phase. Analytical flow cytometry was used to check the purity and quantity of every magnetically sorted T cell population. Genomic DNA was isolated from each sorted fraction and quantified by UV absorbance on a Nanodrop 2000c. Using the deep immunoSEQ assay, multiplex PCR amplified TCR CDR3 regions from genomic DNA. Extracted genomic DNA from each cell subset was spread evenly across all wells of several immunoSEQ 96-well plates, with each plate serving as a replicate. For sorted subsets, roughly 200 ng of genomic DNA, equivalent to roughly 30,000 T cell genomes, went into each replicate PCR. Purified libraries were quantified with a Qubit 3.0 fluorometer, sized on a Bioanalyzer 2100, and re-quantified with the KAPA Library Quantification kit. A separate single-read 150-cycle Illumina NextSeq 550 flow cell was used to sequence each immunoSEQ 96-well plate. Per the source publication's procedure: Because the immunoSEQ output held only junctional sequences and lacked quality scores, the filtering could not match the filtering applied to full-length reads. Sequences were annotated with PyIR, a Python wrapper for IgBLAST v1.9, using IMGT germline references to assign V/J genes and CDR3. Reads were filtered out if the reads had weak V/J assignments (E-value above 1e-6), no CDR3, stop codons, out-of-frame junctions, or ambiguous translated residues. A V3J clonotype was defined by an identical inferred V gene, J gene, and CDR3 amino acid sequence. Percentage overlap between repertoires was computed as shared unique clonotypes divided by the size of the smaller repertoire. Richness of each repertoire was evaluated using RTK rarefaction, the Chao1 estimator, and Recon v2.1 estimates of unobserved clonotypes. For all TCRbeta clonotypes obtained by the gDNA method from a few donors, generation probabilities were computed with OLGA. TCRdb holds this immuneACCESS table with in-frame rearrangements only. Some clones are missing; in checked studies, unresolved V genes explain under half, and the rest has no known cause. V, J and clone size derive from that table, while D and trimming were established from the DNA sequence. This sample has more than 1,200,000 clones in its table, and 98% of those were observed once. Roughly 0.35% of the sample goes to the ten largest clones.

Study-wide conclusions, independent of this receptor: Sampling was restricted to blood, and TCR repertoires in tissues likely differ from the TCR repertoires found in blood. Approximately 5% of naive CD4, 3.5% of naive CD8, approximately 2% of memory CD4, and approximately 0.4% of memory CD8 clonotypes were shared across several donors. Incomplete sequencing was indicated by rarefaction of sorted-subset datasets, despite the large sequencing depth. Larger estimated clonotype richness was generally found for naive subsets than for memory subsets. Clonotypes shared by all four sorted-subset donors showed higher generation probabilities than non-shared clonotypes. Pairwise subsampling led to the expectation that sequencing depth would affect the degree of clonotype sharing among donors. The genetic and exposure-history diversity represented was limited by the small number of donors.

The sequence derives from a man aged 25 to 45 in good health. Sequencing input: naive CD4+ T cells sorted from blood. What the cell subset or site label conveys for this sample: CD45RA+ positively selected. The chain couples TRBV10-1 to TRBJ1-3; 7 bases in the junction line up with TRBD1. The nucleotide sequence is given as TGCGCCAGCAGTGAGGCCGGGACAGAGTCTTCAGGAAACACCATATATTTT. The encoded protein is CASSEAGTESSGNTIYF.